This TCR beta chain was observed in a study of blood T cell repertoires in COVID-19. Overall study context: Italy, Spain and the United States were the sources of the convalescent and acute COVID-19 samples. T cells, B-cell-depleted T cells, or PBMCs provided the cDNA or gDNA that served as material.

Per the original data handling: How many nucleated cells were present was estimated from reference gene primer amplification. TCRdb keeps only in-frame clones here, not all; method: immunoSEQ multiplex PCR. Clonal size and the V and J genes are those of that table, whereas D and trimming came from the DNA. The data contain around 100,000 clones, approximately 85% of them singletons. This receptor was identified in a man aged 65-85 years with acute or convalescent COVID-19. Input material: peripheral blood.

The CDR3 sequence: CASRGGQASNEKLFF. The CDR3 bases are TGTGCCAGCAGGGGAGGACAGGCCTCTAATGAAAAACTGTTTTTT. The chain links TRBV6-5 to TRBJ1-4; 7 nucleotides align to TRBD1. The germline gives CDR1 MNHEY, CDR2 SVGAGI. The CDR3 extends over 15 amino acids. J gave up 3 bases and V 6 bases, and 7 bases lay outside the gene matches.